This T cell receptor (beta chain) is from a study of beta chain features in type 1 diabetes (dated by TCRdb to 2017 to 2018). As for the study more broadly: Patients and healthy donors did not differ in mean age, gender distribution, total cell number or subset yield. A total of 85 million to 140 million sorted cells were examined across all samples, and the number of cells per subset was strongly correlated with RNA yield. In the study, TCRB repertoires of sorted circulating CD4+ T cell subsets from recently diagnosed type 1 diabetes patients were compared with those of matched healthy donors. Whereas all 30 or so donors provided naive and central memory subsets, regulatory and stem cell-like memory subsets were isolated from just 8 patients and roughly eight healthy donors. General conclusions and limits of the study: PCR may preferentially amplify shorter templates, but because patient and control samples were amplified and corrected together, any resulting skew would affect both groups equally. A moderate but significant shortening of TCRB CDR3 length was observed in type 1 diabetes patients in all four CD4+ subsets. Fewer insertions and more nucleotide deletions at VDJ recombination sites were observed in patients with type 1 diabetes, implying thymic rearrangement abnormalities. Because cDNA was sequenced instead of genomic DNA, highly expressing activated cells could be over-represented, though the groups showed no difference in activation or CD3 levels. Naive, central memory and regulatory TCRB repertoires appeared to be more similar among patients than among healthy donors. HLA sub-analyses involved small numbers of individuals, so any influence of HLA type on TCRB rearrangement remained unresolved.

The germline V gene provides CDR1 SGHTA and CDR2 FQGNSA. Measured from the cysteine to the phenylalanine, the CDR3 is 13 residues long. The DNA shown is the 39-base CDR3, in frame from base 1. Unmatched junction bases come to 4, with V trimmed by 5 bases and J by 5 bases. All of the isolated RNA was reverse transcribed with the High Capacity cDNA Reverse Transcription Kit, so expressed TCRB transcripts were sequenced. Deep immunoSEQ sequencing was applied to naive, central memory and regulatory T cell samples, giving an average of roughly 3.5 million total reads per sample. Sorted cells were lysed in RLT buffer and RNA was extracted with DNase-treated RNeasy Micro or Mini kits, depending on cell number. To prevent cross-contamination, each cell subset was processed individually, whereas patient and healthy donor samples were processed jointly. Using the immunoSEQ multiplex PCR, TCRB sequences were amplified from cDNA into 87-bp fragments spanning the CDR3 region. The amplicons were sequenced using the Illumina HiSeq platform. Processing in the source paper ran as follows. Synthetic template baselines were used to correct PCR bias computationally, reads within Hamming distance 2 were collapsed, and singletons that could not be merged were discarded. Reads were aligned to IMGT to assign V, D and J genes, CDR3 length, and insertions or deletions at six rearrangement sites. Clonotype counts were normalized to sorted cell number within each subset before computing true diversity and Gini coefficients with the tcR R package. The overlap coefficient, calculated on TCRB nucleotide sequences, was used to measure repertoire sharing. TCRdb mirrors the immuneACCESS table, restricted to in-frame sequences. Some clones are absent from its copies; in checked studies, under half trace to an unresolved V gene, and the reason for the others is unknown. D and trimming were read from the DNA, whereas the V and J calls and clone size are those reported in that table. This sample is represented by roughly 150,000 clones; 9% to 10% of them were singletons. 2.3% of the sample rests with the top ten.

Each donor gave one peripheral blood draw, averaging approximately 0.12 L, which was collected into heparinised tubes. A BD FACSAria II and a panel including CD45RO, CCR7, CD25, CD127, CD95 and CD27 were used to sort naive, central memory, regulatory and stem cell-like memory CD4+ T cells. A purity above 95% was achieved for all sorted populations. PBMCs were isolated immediately by Lymphoprep density gradient centrifugation and stained directly without culture. To minimize batch effects, samples were stained and sorted in pairs, one healthy donor with one patient per experiment. This clone was seen only a few times. The antigen it recognizes is unknown. The input lacks base qualities; no much larger clone sits a single base away.

The source material was central memory CD4+ T cells from blood. The rearranged segments are TRBV7-2 and TRBJ2-7, with TRBD1 identical over 9 junction bases. The TCR sequence derives from a young woman in good health. This receptor has the CDR3 CASSRQGVHEQYF. DNA sequence: TGTGCCAGCAGCCGACAGGGGGTCCACGAGCAGTACTTC.